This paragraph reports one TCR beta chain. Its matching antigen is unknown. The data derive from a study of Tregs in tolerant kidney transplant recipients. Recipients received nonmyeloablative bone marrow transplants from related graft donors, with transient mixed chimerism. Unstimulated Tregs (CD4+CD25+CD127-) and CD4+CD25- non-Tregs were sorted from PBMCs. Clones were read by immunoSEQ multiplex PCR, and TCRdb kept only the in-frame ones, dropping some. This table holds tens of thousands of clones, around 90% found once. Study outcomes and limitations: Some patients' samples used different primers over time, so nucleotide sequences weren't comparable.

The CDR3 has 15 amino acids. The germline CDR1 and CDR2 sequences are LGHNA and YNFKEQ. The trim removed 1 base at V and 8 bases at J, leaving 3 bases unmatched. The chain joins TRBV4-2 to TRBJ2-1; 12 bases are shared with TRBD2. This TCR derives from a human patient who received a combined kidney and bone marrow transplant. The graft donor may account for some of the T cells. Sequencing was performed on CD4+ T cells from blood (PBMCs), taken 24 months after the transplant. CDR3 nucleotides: TGTGCCAGCAGCCAAGGACTAGCGGGAGATGATGAGCAGTTCTTC. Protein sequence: CASSQGLAGDDEQFF.